Listed below are T cell receptor beta chains from one sample, sequenced in a study of T-cell memory formation after mild COVID-19. Each CDR3 protein gets one entry after TCRdb re-called the 5' RACE reads with MiXCR. This sample has about 130,000 distinct CDR3 sequences, with about 5.9% found just once. Sequencing was done on a sample of PBMCs or a T cell subset sorted from them (not recorded which). Receptors originate from an adult woman who had mild COVID-19 (a few samples of this study predate the infection). Cell type and time point are not known. Both conserved end residues are part of each CDR3. Each record gives: J gene, clone size, V gene, D gene, CDR3 DNA, CDR3 protein. A D gene is named only where the DNA matches it firmly. Clone size, where shown, is once, few, many, or a class for clones that have expanded.

j_call: TRBJ1-3
clone_size: many
v_call: TRBV10-3
d_call: -
cdr3_nt: TGTGCCATCAGTGAGGGAGTGTCCGGAAACACCATATATTTT
cdr3_aa: CAISEGVSGNTIYF

j_call: TRBJ1-3
clone_size: many
v_call: TRBV7-8
d_call: -
cdr3_nt: TGTGCCAGCAGCTTAGGGGCTAGGGGTGGAAACACCATATATTTT
cdr3_aa: CASSLGARGGNTIYF

j_call: TRBJ2-7
clone_size: few
v_call: TRBV15
d_call: -
cdr3_nt: TGTGCCACCAGCTCCGGACACTTCTTCTCCTACGAGCAGTACTTC
cdr3_aa: CATSSGHFFSYEQYF

j_call: TRBJ2-7
clone_size: few
v_call: TRBV30
d_call: TRBD1
cdr3_nt: TGTGCCTGGGGGACAGGGAACAAATACGAGCAGTACTTC
cdr3_aa: CAWGTGNKYEQYF

j_call: TRBJ1-2
clone_size: few
v_call: TRBV4-1
d_call: -
cdr3_nt: TGCGCCAGCAGCCAAGCCCCAGGGACTTTAAACTATGGCTACACCTTC
cdr3_aa: CASSQAPGTLNYGYTF

j_call: TRBJ2-5
clone_size: many
v_call: TRBV12-3/TRBV12-4
d_call: TRBD2
cdr3_nt: TGTGCCACCGGACTAGCGGGGGTAGGAGAGACCCAGTACTTC
cdr3_aa: CATGLAGVGETQYF

j_call: TRBJ1-3
clone_size: many
v_call: TRBV5-1
d_call: -
cdr3_nt: TGCGCCAGCAGCCGCTACTCGCCTGTCGCGGGAAACACCATATATTTT
cdr3_aa: CASSRYSPVAGNTIYF

j_call: TRBJ1-6
clone_size: -
v_call: TRBV5-6
d_call: -
cdr3_nt: TGTGCCAGCAGGCGCAGGGGCGCATTCAATTCACCCCTCCACTTT
cdr3_aa: CASRRRGAFNSPLHF

j_call: TRBJ2-5
clone_size: -
v_call: TRBV5-1
d_call: -
cdr3_nt: TGCGCCAGCAGCTTTACCAGGGGCCAAGAGACCCAGTACTTC
cdr3_aa: CASSFTRGQETQYF

j_call: TRBJ1-4
clone_size: few
v_call: TRBV7-9
d_call: -
cdr3_nt: TGTGCCAGCAGCCCAGCGGGTGGGAGACTGTTTTTT
cdr3_aa: CASSPAGGRLFF

j_call: TRBJ2-1
clone_size: many
v_call: TRBV29-1
d_call: -
cdr3_nt: TGCAGCGTTGTGCCGGTCCCCGTGAGCTCCTACAATGAGCAGTTCTTC
cdr3_aa: CSVVPVPVSSYNEQFF

j_call: TRBJ1-2
clone_size: -
v_call: TRBV7-2
d_call: TRBD1
cdr3_nt: TGTGCCAGCAGACGAAGGGGAGGGGGCGACTATGGCTACACCTTC
cdr3_aa: CASRRRGGGDYGYTF

j_call: TRBJ1-3
clone_size: few
v_call: TRBV4-2
d_call: -
cdr3_nt: TGTGCCAGCAGCAAGGAGAGGGGAAACACCATATATTTT
cdr3_aa: CASSKERGNTIYF

j_call: TRBJ2-6
clone_size: many
v_call: TRBV7-3
d_call: -
cdr3_nt: TGTGCCAGCAGCTTAACGGCTGGGGCCAACGTCCTGACTTTC
cdr3_aa: CASSLTAGANVLTF

j_call: TRBJ2-3
clone_size: -
v_call: TRBV12-3/TRBV12-4
d_call: -
cdr3_nt: TGTGCCAGCAGAAATAGCTGGAGAAACACAGATACGCAGTATTTT
cdr3_aa: CASRNSWRNTDTQYF

j_call: TRBJ2-3
clone_size: -
v_call: TRBV24-1
d_call: -
cdr3_nt: TGTGCCACCAGTGACCCTCAAATGCCCTCAGATACGCAGTATTTT
cdr3_aa: CATSDPQMPSDTQYF

j_call: TRBJ1-1
clone_size: -
v_call: TRBV7-9
d_call: TRBD1
cdr3_nt: TGTGCCAGCAGCTTATACCGGACAGGAAACACTGAAGCTTTCTTT
cdr3_aa: CASSLYRTGNTEAFF

j_call: TRBJ2-5
clone_size: many
v_call: TRBV29-1
d_call: TRBD1
cdr3_nt: TGCAGCACTGGACAGGGCCAAGAGACCCAGTACTTC
cdr3_aa: CSTGQGQETQYF

j_call: TRBJ2-5
clone_size: many
v_call: TRBV5-1
d_call: -
cdr3_nt: TGCGCCAGCAGGACGGGCCAAGAGACCCAGTACTTC
cdr3_aa: CASRTGQETQYF

j_call: TRBJ2-2
clone_size: few
v_call: TRBV5-1
d_call: -
cdr3_nt: TGCGCCAGCAGCCCGGTGGAGGGTAATACCGGGGAGCTGTTTTTT
cdr3_aa: CASSPVEGNTGELFF

j_call: TRBJ1-2
clone_size: few
v_call: TRBV5-4
d_call: TRBD1
cdr3_nt: TGTGCCAGCAGCTGGACAGGGGACTATGGCTACACCTTC
cdr3_aa: CASSWTGDYGYTF

j_call: TRBJ2-1
clone_size: few
v_call: TRBV7-3
d_call: TRBD1
cdr3_nt: TGTGCCAGCAGCTCGGGACAGGTGGGCTACAATGAGCAGTTCTTC
cdr3_aa: CASSSGQVGYNEQFF

j_call: TRBJ2-2
clone_size: -
v_call: TRBV7-3
d_call: -
cdr3_nt: TGTGCCAGCAGCTTAAGTCCAGGGGTCACCGGGGAGCTGTTTTTT
cdr3_aa: CASSLSPGVTGELFF

j_call: TRBJ2-5
clone_size: many
v_call: TRBV5-5
d_call: TRBD1
cdr3_nt: TGTGCCAGCAGCCCCCGTCCGGGACAGGCGCAAGAGACCCAGTACTTC
cdr3_aa: CASSPRPGQAQETQYF

j_call: TRBJ2-3
clone_size: few
v_call: TRBV25-1
d_call: TRBD2
cdr3_nt: TGTGCCAGCAGTGAATCCGGGAGGAGGAGCACAGATACGCAGTATTTT
cdr3_aa: CASSESGRRSTDTQYF

j_call: TRBJ1-2
clone_size: -
v_call: TRBV2
d_call: -
cdr3_nt: TGTGCCAGCAGGTTATCCAGCTATGGCTACACCTTC
cdr3_aa: CASRLSSYGYTF

j_call: TRBJ2-4
clone_size: many
v_call: TRBV19
d_call: TRBD1
cdr3_nt: TGTGCCAGTAGTGACAGGGGGAAAAACATTCAGTACTTC
cdr3_aa: CASSDRGKNIQYF

j_call: TRBJ2-1
clone_size: many
v_call: TRBV12-3/TRBV12-4
d_call: TRBD2
cdr3_nt: TGTGCCAGCACCATACCAACCGCGGGGGATGAGCAGTTCTTC
cdr3_aa: CASTIPTAGDEQFF

j_call: TRBJ2-3
clone_size: -
v_call: TRBV5-1
d_call: -
cdr3_nt: TGCGCCACCAACCCCACAGATACGCAGTATTTT
cdr3_aa: CATNPTDTQYF

j_call: TRBJ2-1
clone_size: many
v_call: TRBV7-3
d_call: -
cdr3_nt: TGTGCCAGCAGCTACCCCGGAGGGCGCAATGAGCAGTTCTTC
cdr3_aa: CASSYPGGRNEQFF

j_call: TRBJ2-1
clone_size: -
v_call: TRBV12-3/TRBV12-4
d_call: -
cdr3_nt: TGTGCCAGCAGTTCCGGACAGCCTACCTACAATGAGCAGTTCTTC
cdr3_aa: CASSSGQPTYNEQFF

j_call: TRBJ2-1
clone_size: few
v_call: TRBV5-4
d_call: -
cdr3_nt: TGTGCCAGCAGCTTGCCGTTGGGCTCCTACAATGAGCAGTTCTTC
cdr3_aa: CASSLPLGSYNEQFF

j_call: TRBJ2-7
clone_size: many
v_call: TRBV12-2
d_call: -
cdr3_nt: TGTGCAAGTCGCTTACCCCCCTATCCGGGACTATACGAGCAGTACTTC
cdr3_aa: CASRLPPYPGLYEQYF

j_call: TRBJ1-2
clone_size: few
v_call: TRBV7-9
d_call: -
cdr3_nt: TGTGCCAGCAGCTTAGTTGGGGACTACACCTTC
cdr3_aa: CASSLVGDYTF

j_call: TRBJ2-2
clone_size: few
v_call: TRBV10-3
d_call: -
cdr3_nt: TGTGCCATCAGGATGGGGAGCACCGGGGAGCTGTTTTTT
cdr3_aa: CAIRMGSTGELFF

j_call: TRBJ2-3
clone_size: few
v_call: TRBV5-1
d_call: TRBD2
cdr3_nt: TGCGCCAGCAGCTCCGGACTAGCGGGGGAGACTGCTACAGATACGCAGTATTTT
cdr3_aa: CASSSGLAGETATDTQYF

j_call: TRBJ2-3
clone_size: many
v_call: TRBV5-1
d_call: -
cdr3_nt: TGCGCCAGCAGCTTTGGACGGGGCCCGGATACGCAGTATTTT
cdr3_aa: CASSFGRGPDTQYF

j_call: TRBJ1-2
clone_size: -
v_call: TRBV20-1
d_call: TRBD1
cdr3_nt: TGCAGTGCTAGAGATTTGGACAGGGCTGGCTACACCTTC
cdr3_aa: CSARDLDRAGYTF

j_call: TRBJ1-5
clone_size: few
v_call: TRBV5-1
d_call: -
cdr3_nt: TGCGCCAGCAGCTTAGATAGCATGGGGGTTGGTCAGCCCCAGCATTTT
cdr3_aa: CASSLDSMGVGQPQHF

j_call: TRBJ1-1
clone_size: -
v_call: TRBV24-1
d_call: -
cdr3_nt: TGTGCCACCAGTGGCCCTAGGGGGGGCGTAGACACTGAAGCTTTCTTT
cdr3_aa: CATSGPRGGVDTEAFF

j_call: TRBJ2-7
clone_size: many
v_call: TRBV27
d_call: -
cdr3_nt: TGTGCCAGCAGTTCCAGCGGCGAGCAGTACTTC
cdr3_aa: CASSSSGEQYF

j_call: TRBJ2-1
clone_size: -
v_call: TRBV6-5
d_call: TRBD2
cdr3_nt: TGTGCCAGCGCGCCCATGGCGGGAGGTCCCAACAATGAGCAGTTCTTC
cdr3_aa: CASAPMAGGPNNEQFF

j_call: TRBJ2-3
clone_size: few
v_call: TRBV4-3
d_call: -
cdr3_nt: TGCGCCAGCAGCCAAGAATACGGAGGGGATACGCAGTATTTT
cdr3_aa: CASSQEYGGDTQYF

j_call: TRBJ2-1
clone_size: -
v_call: TRBV20-1
d_call: -
cdr3_nt: TGCAGTGCTAAAAGGTGGGATGAGCAGTTCTTC
cdr3_aa: CSAKRWDEQFF

j_call: TRBJ2-3
clone_size: many
v_call: TRBV6-2/TRBV6-3
d_call: -
cdr3_nt: TGTGCCAGCAGGCCACAGGGACCCACAGATACGCAGTATTTT
cdr3_aa: CASRPQGPTDTQYF

j_call: TRBJ1-2
clone_size: many
v_call: TRBV5-1
d_call: TRBD1
cdr3_nt: TGCGCCAGCAGCCACCCGGACAGGGGACCCCTCAACTATGGCTACACCTTC
cdr3_aa: CASSHPDRGPLNYGYTF

j_call: TRBJ2-3
clone_size: many
v_call: TRBV7-9
d_call: TRBD2
cdr3_nt: TGTGCCAGCAGCCAAAGCGGGAGGGCACCAGATACGCAGTATTTT
cdr3_aa: CASSQSGRAPDTQYF

j_call: TRBJ2-3
clone_size: few
v_call: TRBV7-3
d_call: TRBD1
cdr3_nt: TGTGCCAGCAGCCTAACCCCCCTCATTCACAGGGGGCGGTTCACAGATACGCAGTATTTT
cdr3_aa: CASSLTPLIHRGRFTDTQYF